A single sample gave rise to the 21 T cell receptor beta chains below, sequenced in a study of T cell responses to AZD1222 COVID-19 vaccine. Clones were read by immunoSEQ multiplex PCR, and TCRdb kept only the in-frame ones, dropping some. The table records about 110,000 clones, around 89% of them present only once. The specimen was peripheral blood, collected on day 0 of AZD1222 vaccination. These TCRs come from an adult in good health.

The rearrangement links TRBV30 to TRBJ1-6; TRBD1 agrees at 11 bases. The ends lost 3 bases at V and 4 bases at J; junction bases unmatched: 5. From germline, CDR1 is GTSNPN and CDR2 SVGIG (reference sequence). The CDR3 length is 16 residues. CDR3 in DNA: TGTGCCTGGAGACTAGGACAGGGGGCATATAATTCACCCCTCCACTTT. This translates into CAWRLGQGAYNSPLHF.

In this sample, this clone turned up a few times. The CDR3 region has the DNA TGTGCCAGCAGCCCCAGGGGGCTCTATGGCTACACCTTC. Its protein product is CASSPRGLYGYTF. This chain uses TRBV3-1 (or the pseudogene TRBV3-2) with TRBJ1-2; 8 bases map to TRBD1. V was pared by 4 bases and J by 4 bases, with 2 bases of the junction left unmatched. The CDR3 contains 13 residues. Germline loops: CDR1 LGHDT, CDR2 YNNKEL (reference sequence).

The CDR3 bases are TGTGCCAGCTCCCCCCGGGACGGTCCCTACGAGCAGTACTTC. Its translation is CASSPRDGPYEQYF. The chain is built from TRBV18 and TRBJ2-7; D possibly matches TRBD1 or TRBD2 (5 bases each). Per germline, CDR1 KGHSH and CDR2 LQKENI. V was clipped by 6 bases and J by 2 bases, with 14 bases between them. The CDR3 runs to 14 residues. Filled out from reference TRBV18 and TRBJ2-7, the complete variable domain reads NAGVMQNPRHLVRRRGQEARLRCSPMKGHSHVYWYRQLPEEGLKFMVYLQKENIIDESGMPKERFSAEFPKEGPSILRIQQVVRGDSAAYFCASSPRDGPYEQYFGPGTRLTVT.

The V call is TRBV4-2, the J call TRBJ1-6; D gene ambiguous. Looked up from germline, CDR1 is LGHNA and CDR2 is YNFKEQ. The CDR3 has 15 amino acids. The V gene lost 0 bases and the J gene lost 9 bases, with 12 bases spanning the gap. The CDR3, as DNA: TGTGCCAGCAGCCAAGATCGATCATCGGGTTCACCCCTCCACTTT. Translated: CASSQDRSSGSPLHF.

This clone was detected only once. The CDR3 nucleotides read TGTGCCAGCAGCCATGGGCTTGTCGGCTACACCTTC. It translates to CASSHGLVGYTF. The chain carries TRBV7-8 and TRBJ1-2; D is undetermined. V gave up 5 bases and J gave up 8 bases, with 12 bases separating them. The V gene's germline CDR1 is SGHVS and CDR2 FQNEAQ. CDR3 length: 12 amino acids.

This clone has only one observation. The rearrangement joins TRBV3-1 (or the pseudogene TRBV3-2) to TRBJ2-6; TRBD1 is a possible D gene (5 bases). V was cut by 3 bases and J by 0 bases, with 12 bases left in between. CDR3 length: 17 amino acids. Germline V gene data show CDR1 as LGHDT and CDR2 as YNNKEL (reference sequence). The CDR3 DNA sequence: TGTGCCAGCAGCCACGCCGACAGCAGCTCTGGGGCCAACGTCCTGACTTTC. It specifies CASSHADSSSGANVLTF.

This chain links TRBV2 with TRBJ2-7, with 7 nucleotides matching TRBD1. The trim removed 5 bases at V and 0 bases at J, leaving 7 bases unmatched. The CDR3 extends over 15 amino acids. Germline CDR1 is SNHLY and CDR2 is FYNNEI. In DNA form, the CDR3 reads TGTGCCAGCAGTAAGACAGGACAGGACTCCTACGAGCAGTACTTC. It codes for CASSKTGQDSYEQYF. The variable domain in full, completed from reference TRBV2 and TRBJ2-7, reads EPEVTQTPSHQVTQMGQEVILRCVPISNHLYFYWYRQILGQKVEFLVSFYNNEISEKSEIFDDQFSVERPDGSNFTLKIRSTKLEDSAMYFCASSKTGQDSYEQYFGPGTRLTVT.

This clone has more than one count but fewer than ten. The J gene is TRBJ2-1, the V gene TRBV19; possible D gene TRBD2, 6 bases. The germline gives CDR1 LNHDA, CDR2 SQIVND (reference sequence). Trimming took off 3 bases at V and 5 bases at J, with 17 bases between the two ends. The CDR3 is made up of 16 amino acids. CDR3 amino acids: CASSIAGTPLNNEQFF. For the CDR3, the DNA is TGTGCCAGTAGTATTGCTGGGACTCCTTTAAACAATGAGCAGTTCTTC.

This clone has more than one count but fewer than ten. The genes are TRBV7-9 and TRBJ1-1; D is possibly TRBD1 (5 bases). CDR1 and CDR2 (germline): SEHNR, FQNEAQ (reference sequence). This CDR3 contains 13 residues. Trimming took 3 bases from V and 7 from J, leaving 12 bases between them. This chain's CDR3 is CASSFALDSEAFF. In DNA form, the CDR3 reads TGTGCCAGCAGCTTTGCCCTTGACAGTGAAGCTTTCTTT.

This clone was recorded once. The chain has TRBV5-1 and TRBJ2-7; 14 nucleotides line up with TRBD2. This CDR3 is 14 amino acids long. Germline values: CDR1 SGHRS, CDR2 YFSETQ. The ends lost 4 bases at V and 6 bases at J; junction bases unmatched: 3. CDR3 in amino acids: CASSRLAGGTEQYF. The CDR3 DNA reads TGCGCCAGCAGCCGACTAGCGGGAGGGACCGAGCAGTACTTC.

The chain recombines TRBV11-2 with TRBJ1-1, with D possibly matching TRBD1 (6 bases). Per germline, CDR1 SGHAT and CDR2 FQNNGV. Trimming pared 3 bases from V and 1 base from J, leaving 9 bases between. The CDR3 loop spans 14 amino acids. The CDR3 here is CASSLGARNTEAFF. The CDR3 DNA reads as TGTGCCAGCAGCTTGGGGGCCAGGAACACTGAAGCTTTCTTT.

The table lists this clone with a few counts. The chain carries TRBV6-6 and TRBJ2-7, with 10 bases aligning to TRBD1. The germline CDR1 and CDR2 sequences are MNHNY and SVGAGI (reference sequence). V dropped 5 bases and J dropped 0; count of bases not matched to a gene: 4. The CDR3 totals 15 residues. In nucleotides, the CDR3 is TGTGCCAGCAGTCCTGGACAGGGGGTCTCCTACGAGCAGTACTTC. Translating gives CASSPGQGVSYEQYF.

This chain joins TRBV19 and TRBJ1-5, with D possibly TRBD1 on 5 matching bases. Trimming removed 3 bases from V and 2 bases from J, with 11 bases in between. CDR1 is LNHDA and CDR2 is SQIVND in the germline V gene (reference sequence). CDR3 length: 15 residues. Written as DNA, the CDR3 is TGTGCCAGTAGTATCTCGGGAGGGGGCAATCAGCCCCAGCATTTT. It translates to CASSISGGGNQPQHF.

The CDR3 DNA sequence: TGCGCCAGCAGCTTGACCCAGGGGCCTAATGAAAAACTGTTTTTT. It encodes CASSLTQGPNEKLFF. This chain links TRBV5-1 with TRBJ1-4; possible D gene TRBD1, 6 bases. V dropped 1 base and J dropped 3 bases, with 10 bases sitting between them. Per germline, CDR1 SGHRS and CDR2 YFSETQ. CDR3 length: 15 residues.

This rearrangement joins TRBV29-1 to TRBJ2-2, with 11 bases fitting TRBD2. J lost 8 bases, V lost 1 base, and 6 bases had no gene match. The CDR3 is 15 amino acids. Germline V CDR1 and CDR2: SQVTM, ANQGSEA. The CDR3 region has the DNA TGCAGCGTTGAAGGGGGCCTAGCGGGAGGTGGGGAGCTGTTTTTT. Its translation is CSVEGGLAGGGELFF.

The chain couples TRBV3-1 (or the pseudogene TRBV3-2) to TRBJ1-5; possibly TRBD1 for D (5 bases). V was trimmed by 2 bases and J by 2 bases, leaving 10 bases between them. Germline CDR1 and CDR2: LGHDT and YNNKEL (reference sequence). This CDR3 is 15 amino acids long. The CDR3 DNA reads TGTGCCAGCAGCCAATCATTAGGGGGCAATCAGCCCCAGCATTTT. Its protein product is CASSQSLGGNQPQHF.

This rearrangement joins TRBV30 to TRBJ1-5; D ambiguous. Deletions cut 5 bases from V and 3 bases from J, with 11 bases between. Germline values: CDR1 GTSNPN, CDR2 SVGIG (reference sequence). This CDR3 region has 13 residues. Here the CDR3 reads CAWGSDTNQPQHF. CDR3 DNA sequence: TGTGCCTGGGGCAGCGACACCAATCAGCCCCAGCATTTT.

This chain connects TRBV6-1 to TRBJ1-6; D is perhaps TRBD1 (5 bases). Germline V gene sequence: CDR1 MNHNS, CDR2 SASEGT. This CDR3 region has 18 residues. V was pared by 2 bases and J by 10 bases, with 24 bases between. CDR3 amino acids: CASSENIPGTFTESPLHF. In DNA, the CDR3 is TGTGCCAGCAGTGAAAACATACCAGGGACCTTCACCGAGTCACCCCTCCACTTT.

The CDR3 nucleotides are TGTGCCAGTTCCAGAGACGGAAACACCATATATTTT. Protein: CASSRDGNTIYF. The chain couples TRBV12-3 or TRBV12-4 to TRBJ1-3, with D hard to call. This CDR3 contains 12 residues. Trimming removed 9 bases at V and 4 bases at J, with 10 bases between.

The rearrangement uses TRBV6-4 and TRBJ2-1, with TRBD1 matching 9 bases. The junction had 6 bases not matched to a gene; V was cut back by 5 bases and J by 4 bases. Germline values: CDR1 MRHNA, CDR2 SNTAGT. CDR3 length equals 15 residues. Here the CDR3 DNA reads TGTGCCAGCAGTATACAGGGGGCAAGTTACAATGAGCAGTTCTTC. Translation: CASSIQGASYNEQFF.

The V call is TRBV3-1 (or the pseudogene TRBV3-2), the J call TRBJ2-7, with a weak D call TRBD2 (7 bases). This CDR3 region has 19 residues. CDR1 and CDR2 (germline): LGHDT, YNNKEL (reference sequence). Trimming removed 0 bases at V and 2 bases at J, with 23 bases between. The chain's CDR3 is CASSQDRGDISGWTYEQYF. The CDR3 bases are TGTGCCAGCAGCCAAGATCGGGGGGACATCTCAGGGTGGACCTACGAGCAGTACTTC.